Detailed here is one T cell receptor beta chain. Its antigen specificity is not known. Base-call qualities are not available, and no considerably larger clone is one nucleotide away. Using the deep immunoSEQ assay, TCR CDR3 regions were amplified from genomic DNA by multiplex PCR. Genomic DNA extracted from each cell subset was distributed evenly over all wells of several immunoSEQ 96-well plates, and each plate served as one replicate. For sorted subsets, each replicate PCR was loaded with 200 ng genomic DNA, equivalent to 30,000 to 35,000 T cell genomes. The purified libraries were quantified using a Qubit 3.0 fluorometer, sized with a Bioanalyzer 2100, and then quantified again using the KAPA Library Quantification kit. A separate single-read 150-cycle Illumina NextSeq 550 flow cell was used to sequence each immunoSEQ 96-well plate. From the authors' description of their analysis: Because only junctional sequences without quality scores were contained in the immunoSEQ output, filtering matching that applied to full-length reads could not be performed. Sequences were annotated with PyIR, a Python wrapper for IgBLAST v1.9, using IMGT germline references to assign V/J genes and CDR3. Any read was removed if the V/J assignment was weak (E-value above 1e-6), the CDR3 was missing, or the read contained stop codons, out-of-frame junctions, or ambiguous translated residues. V3J clonotypes were defined as sequences sharing an identical inferred V gene, J gene, and CDR3 amino acid sequence. To compute the percentage overlap between repertoires, the number of shared unique clonotypes was divided by the size of the smaller repertoire. Richness of each repertoire was evaluated using RTK rarefaction, the Chao1 estimator, and Recon v2.1 estimates of unobserved clonotypes. Generation probabilities for all TCRbeta clonotypes obtained by the gDNA method from a handful of donors were computed using OLGA. Not all clones reach the TCRdb copy of this immuneACCESS table, which keeps in-frame sequences only. Checked studies attribute under half of the gap to unresolved V genes and leave the rest unexplained. The V and J calls and clone size were taken over from that table, and D and trimming were inferred from the DNA. Across this sample there are about 1,500,000 clones, with 96% seen only once. The top ten clones comprise 0.95% to 1.5% of the sample.

CDR1 and CDR2, looked up from the germline V gene (reference sequence), are PRHDT and FYEKMQ. The CDR3 has 16 amino acids, counting the end cysteine and phenylalanine. CDR3 DNA only is kept here, 48 bases in frame from base 1. Trimming leaves V shorter by 5 bases and J shorter by 0 bases, with the junction holding 7 bases beyond the gene matches. The data belong to a study of shared clonotypes between healthy human individuals (dated by TCRdb to about 2020). Background on the whole study: The cohort included a few men and a couple of women between 18 and 49 years of age. For each donor, CD4 naive and CD4 memory were each given three plates, CD8 naive was given two plates, and CD8 memory was given one plate. To estimate repertoire size and how much clonotype sharing occurs between individuals, the study deeply sequenced the blood TCR repertoires of about 5 healthy adults. Different laboratories and diverse techniques were used to prepare libraries and sequence TCR repertoires, to increase sequencing depth and limit assay-specific biases. Each donor's leukapheresis produced roughly between roughly 0.85 and 9.5 billion PBMCs. Summary of the overall study and its limitations: When a handful of donors were compared, the shared fraction of clonotypes was roughly 5% for naive CD4, more than 3% for naive CD8, 2% to 2.5% for memory CD4, and roughly 0.43% for memory CD8. Incomplete sequencing was indicated by rarefaction of sorted-subset datasets, despite the large sequencing depth. Estimated clonotype richness was generally larger for naive than for memory subsets. Clonotypes shared by all four sorted-subset donors showed higher generation probabilities than non-shared clonotypes. Pairwise subsampling indicated that sequencing depth was expected to affect the degree of clonotype sharing among donors. Sampling was limited to blood, and TCR repertoires in tissue likely differ from TCR repertoires in blood. Because the study included only a small number of donors, the genetic and exposure-history diversity represented was limited.

The donors were healthy, HIV-negative adults with no recently reported acute infections or vaccinations. Only Caucasian adults living in Nashville, Tennessee, USA were represented among the donors. CD4+ T cells were enriched through magnetic negative selection, after which naive cells were positively selected on CD45RA and the remaining negative fraction served as the memory subset. After blood collection by leukapheresis, PBMCs were isolated using Ficoll-Histopaque density gradient centrifugation and then cryopreserved in the vapor phase of liquid nitrogen. Analytical flow cytometry was used to check the purity and quantity of every magnetically sorted T cell population. From each sorted fraction, genomic DNA was isolated and quantified by UV absorbance on a Nanodrop 2000c.

This sequence was found in a man under 40 in good health. The rearrangement joined TRBV13 to TRBJ1-3, with 7 bases aligning to TRBD1. Sequenced: naive CD4+ T cells sorted from blood. This sample's cell subset or site label indicates: CD45RA+ positively selected. CDR3 region: CASSGTVYSSGNTIYF. The base sequence is TGTGCCAGCAGCGGGACAGTCTACTCCTCTGGAAACACCATATATTTT.